Following are 14 T cell receptor beta chains from one sample sequenced in a study of cytomegalovirus exposure and HLA in healthy donors. Produced via immunoSEQ multiplex PCR; TCRdb's table is partial and in-frame only. The sample yields approximately 57,000 clones, 85% to 95% seen once. The sequenced material came from PBMCs. These receptors originate from a woman between 18 and 30 years old in good health and CMV-seronegative.

As DNA, the CDR3 is TGTGCCAGCAGTAGTAGCGGGGGGGCCAACGAGCAGTACTTC. Protein sequence: CASSSSGGANEQYF. J is TRBJ2-7 and V is TRBV2; 11 bases line up with TRBD2. The CDR3 loop spans 14 amino acids. Germline values: CDR1 SNHLY, CDR2 FYNNEI. Trimming cost V 5 bases and J 5 bases; bases outside gene matches: 5.

The chain employs TRBV7-8 and TRBJ1-4; 9 bases align to TRBD1. The CDR3 spans 14 residues. Germline V gene data show CDR1 as SGHVS and CDR2 as FQNEAQ. V shed 6 bases, J shed 14 bases, and the junction held 13 bases outside the gene matches. The CDR3 is CASRADRGASSLFF. CDR3 in DNA: TGTGCCAGCAGAGCGGACAGGGGCGCCTCCTCCCTGTTTTTT.

The CDR3 spells CASSLGGNAEAFF. The CDR3 DNA sequence: TGTGCCAGCAGCTTAGGAGGTAACGCTGAAGCTTTCTTT. The chain carries TRBV7-9 and TRBJ1-1; D is unclear. This CDR3 spans 13 amino acids. V lost 1 base, J lost 6 bases, and 9 bases lay in between. Germline V gene data show CDR1 as SEHNR and CDR2 as FQNEAQ (reference sequence).

The chain uses TRBV9 and TRBJ1-6; 10 bases align to TRBD1. The CDR3 is 15 amino acids. Germline loops: CDR1 SGDLS, CDR2 YYNGEE. Trimming took 2 bases from V and 7 from J; bases not matched to a gene: 3. The CDR3 DNA reads TGTGCCAGCAGCGTTAGGGACAGGGGAAATTCACCCCTCCACTTT. It specifies CASSVRDRGNSPLHF.

V usage is TRBV13 and J usage is TRBJ2-1, with a possible D match to TRBD2 (6 bases). This CDR3 spans 17 amino acids. CDR1 is PRHDT, CDR2 FYEKMQ, per germline (reference sequence). V was shortened by 1 base and J by 5 bases, with 18 bases between the two germline ends. The DNA of the CDR3 is TGTGCCAGCAGCTTAGCGGCTAGCGCGACCGTTGACAATGAGCAGTTCTTC. It encodes CASSLAASATVDNEQFF.

This chain connects TRBV5-4 to TRBJ2-2, with 7 bases fitting TRBD2. The CDR3 is made up of 16 amino acids. Germline CDR1 is SGHNT and CDR2 is YYREEE (reference sequence). Germline trimming cut 0 bases from V and 5 bases from J; bases unmatched to any gene: 7. CDR3 in DNA: TGTGCCAGCAGCTTGGGTGGGAGGGCACCGACCGGGGAGCTGTTTTTT. It translates to CASSLGGRAPTGELFF.

The rearrangement uses TRBV13 and TRBJ2-3, with 8 nucleotides matching TRBD2. The trim removed 4 bases at V and 0 bases at J, leaving 3 bases unmatched. The CDR3 runs to 15 residues. CDR1 is PRHDT, CDR2 FYEKMQ, per germline (reference sequence). The CDR3 loop reads CASSYSGGSTDTQYF. Here the CDR3 DNA reads TGTGCCAGCAGCTACAGCGGGGGTAGCACAGATACGCAGTATTTT.

This clone was observed a handful of times. The chain uses TRBV6-5 and TRBJ2-1; maybe TRBD2 (6 bases). Germline V gene data show CDR1 as MNHEY and CDR2 as SVGAGI. V was cut by 5 bases and J by 7 bases, with 15 bases left in between. CDR3 length equals 14 residues. CDR3 in amino acids: CASSGPGTSNEQFF. For the CDR3, the DNA is TGTGCCAGCAGTGGCCCCGGGACTTCAAATGAGCAGTTCTTC.

This chain uses TRBV5-1 with TRBJ2-2; 13 positions agree with TRBD2. The CDR3 totals 19 residues. Germline V gene sequence: CDR1 SGHRS, CDR2 YFSETQ. Trimming cost V 2 bases and J 4 bases; bases outside gene matches: 11. The CDR3 region has the DNA TGCGCCAGCAGCTTCCCGGGACTAGCGGGACGGGTTGTCACCGGGGAGCTGTTTTTT. This sequence encodes CASSFPGLAGRVVTGELFF.

The V call is TRBV18, the J call TRBJ2-2, with D tentatively TRBD2 (5 bases). The CDR3 is 16 residues long. The germline CDR1 and CDR2 sequences are KGHSH and LQKENI. Trimming stripped 4 bases from V and 1 base from J, with 13 bases between. CDR3 residues: CASSRRPGLNTGELFF. The CDR3 DNA sequence: TGTGCCAGCTCACGTCGACCGGGGTTGAACACCGGGGAGCTGTTTTTT.

This clone was counted once. The chain employs TRBV7-2 and TRBJ1-5, with D possibly matching TRBD1 (5 bases). CDR1 is SGHTA and CDR2 is FQGNSA in the germline V gene. Trimming removed 2 bases from V and 4 bases from J, with 9 bases in between. The CDR3 has 14 amino acids. The CDR3, as DNA: TGTGCCAGCAGCTTAAGGGGAAGGAATCAGCCCCAGCATTTT. Protein sequence: CASSLRGRNQPQHF.

The chain has TRBV5-5 and TRBJ1-2; 8 nucleotides agree with TRBD1. Germline values: CDR1 SGHKS, CDR2 YYEKEE (reference sequence). V lost 3 bases and J lost 3; bases outside the gene matches: 4. The CDR3 has 14 amino acids. CDR3: CASSSPTGDYGYTF. CDR3 DNA: TGTGCCAGCAGCTCGCCGACAGGGGACTATGGCTACACCTTC.

This clone has just one count. This chain uses TRBV7-9 with TRBJ2-5, with D perhaps matching TRBD2 (6 bases). This CDR3 spans 18 amino acids. Trimming stripped 5 bases from V and 5 bases from J, with 27 bases between. Per the germline V gene, CDR1 is SEHNR and CDR2 is FQNEAQ (reference sequence). CDR3 sequence: CASSPSPRRAVEWETQYF. CDR3 DNA sequence: TGTGCCAGCAGCCCAAGCCCGCGGAGGGCAGTTGAGTGGGAGACCCAGTACTTC.

The rearrangement links TRBV4-3 to TRBJ1-2; D ambiguous. This CDR3 contains 14 residues. Germline V lookup: CDR1 LGHNA, CDR2 YSLEER. V lost 0 bases to trimming and J lost 8 bases, with 13 bases between them. In nucleotides, the CDR3 is TGCGCCAGCAGCCAAGAGCAGGCGTGGTCGGGCTACACCTTC. It is translated as CASSQEQAWSGYTF.